This T cell receptor beta chain was recovered during a study of beta chain features in type 1 diabetes. Study-level points and caveats: The study notes PCR might favor shorter templates equally in patients and controls. Shortening that was moderate but significant affected the TCRB CDR3s of Type 1 diabetes patients in all four CD4+ subsets. Cells with high TCR expression could be over-represented when cDNA is sequenced. At VDJ recombination sites, type 1 diabetes patients had fewer insertions and more deleted nucleotides.

Since all of the isolated RNA was reverse transcribed, expressed TCRB transcripts were what got sequenced. TCRdb's table, derived via immunoSEQ multiplex PCR, lists solely in-frame clones and lacks some. This sample carries under 850,000 clones, over 10% of them seen once, and the ten largest clones take about 0.02%. Purity (above 98%) was reached by all sorted populations. This clone was observed a handful of times. Its antigen is currently unknown. Material for sequencing was naive CD4+ T cells from blood. This sequence was found in a man aged 18 to 30 with type 1 diabetes.

The CDR3 sequence is CATSRRGGLSGVRDTQYF. The CDR3 DNA reads as TGTGCCACCAGCAGACGGGGAGGGTTATCCGGGGTCAGGGATACGCAGTATTTT. V usage is TRBV15 and J usage is TRBJ2-3; 7 bases agree with TRBD2. V was pared by 2 bases and J by 6 bases, with 17 bases of the junction left unmatched. CDR1 LNHNV and CDR2 YYDKDF come from the germline V gene (reference sequence). This CDR3 has 18 residues.